This is a list of T cell receptor beta chains from one sample in a study of cytomegalovirus exposure and HLA in healthy donors. The protocol was immunoSEQ multiplex PCR, while the TCRdb copy is restricted to in-frame clones and leaves out a portion. The data show about 140,000 clones, approximately 79% seen once. Material for sequencing was PBMCs. These receptors all stem from a man between 18 and 35 years old in good health and CMV-seronegative. The CDR3 runs from the conserved cysteine through the conserved F or W. Fields, in order: D gene, clone size, J gene, V gene, CDR3 DNA, CDR3 protein. D genes are given only for firm matches. Clone sizes are given selectively: once, few, many, or a class where the clone is expanded.

>NA|NA|TRBJ1-2|TRBV19
TGTGCCAGTAGTATAGATCTAACAGGGCGCTATGGCTACACCTTC
CASSIDLTGRYGYTF
>NA|NA|TRBJ2-3|TRBV5-1
TGCGCCAGCAGCTTAGGGGGTACCAGCACAGATACGCAGTATTTT
CASSLGGTSTDTQYF
>NA|NA|TRBJ1-1|TRBV4-2
TGTGCCAGCAGCCAAGAAGCAGGGGCAGGAGTGATAGCTTTCTTT
CASSQEAGAGVIAFF
>NA|NA|TRBJ1-5|TRBV18
TGTGCCAGCTCCCTGCGGACAGAGCTGAATCAGCCCCAGCATTTT
CASSLRTELNQPQHF
>NA|NA|TRBJ2-3|TRBV6-1
TGTGCCAGCAGTGGACGCCAAATAAGCGGCGCTAGCACAGATACGCAGTATTTT
CASSGRQISGASTDTQYF
>NA|NA|TRBJ2-7|TRBV12-5
TGTGCTAGTGGCCCTGCCATGGCCGAGCAGTACTTC
CASGPAMAEQYF
>NA|NA|TRBJ1-2|TRBV10-3
TGTGCCATCAGTGAGTCGGGGGGAGCTAACTATGGCTACACCTTC
CAISESGGANYGYTF
>TRBD1|NA|TRBJ1-1|TRBV5-5
TGTGCCAGCACCCTGGGGGACAGGGAGACTGAAGCTTTCTTT
CASTLGDRETEAFF
>NA|NA|TRBJ2-2|TRBV18
TGTGCCAGCTCACCCTACACCGGGGAGCTGTTTTTT
CASSPYTGELFF
>TRBD2|NA|TRBJ2-3|TRBV11-2
TGTGCCAGCAGCTTAGAACTAGCGGGGGGCACAGATACGCAGTATTTT
CASSLELAGGTDTQYF
>NA|once|TRBJ1-6|TRBV7-3
TGTGCCAGCAGCTTAACCGGGGTAGTCAATTCACCCCTCCACTTT
CASSLTGVVNSPLHF
>TRBD1|NA|TRBJ1-2|TRBV6-5
TGTGCCAGCAGTTACCTTACAGGGGCGGGCTATGGCTACACCTTC
CASSYLTGAGYGYTF
>NA|NA|TRBJ1-4|TRBV27
TGTGCCAGCAGAGCCATACTAACTGAAAAACTGTTTTTT
CASRAILTEKLFF
>TRBD1|NA|TRBJ1-2|TRBV2
TGTGCCAGCAGTCTCGACAGGGTTGACACCTTC
CASSLDRVDTF
>TRBD1|NA|TRBJ1-5|TRBV7-6
TGTGCCAGCAGCTCAGGGACAGGCACTAGCAATCAGCCCCAGCATTTT
CASSSGTGTSNQPQHF
>TRBD1|NA|TRBJ1-2|TRBV29-1
TGCAGCGTCCCGAGACAGGGTGGTGTAGGCTACACCTTC
CSVPRQGGVGYTF
>NA|NA|TRBJ1-1|TRBV18
TGTGCCAGCTCAAGGGAGGGAAGTATCACTGAAGCTTTCTTT
CASSREGSITEAFF
>NA|once|TRBJ1-1|TRBV27
TGTGCCAGCAGTTTACAGGGGAGTATCCTCCTGAACACTGAAGCTTTCTTT
CASSLQGSILLNTEAFF
>NA|NA|TRBJ2-1|TRBV2
TGTGCCAGCAGTGAGGAGGTGGAGCAGTTCTTC
CASSEEVEQFF
>TRBD1|few|TRBJ1-3|TRBV5-6
TGTGCCAGCAGCTGGACAGGGGATGAAGGAAACACCATATATTTT
CASSWTGDEGNTIYF
>TRBD1|few|TRBJ1-1|TRBV6-1
TGTGCCAGCAGTGAAGAGGACAGGGCGGGCACTGAAGCTTTCTTT
CASSEEDRAGTEAFF
>NA|NA|TRBJ1-1|TRBV5-6
TGTGCCAGCAGCTTAAGAGGTACTGAAGCTTTCTTT
CASSLRGTEAFF
>NA|NA|TRBJ1-1|TRBV7-9
TGTGCCAGCAGCTACGACAGGTGGACGGGCACTGAAGCTTTCTTT
CASSYDRWTGTEAFF
>NA|NA|TRBJ2-1|TRBV2
TGTGCCAGCAGTCCCGCGGATAGTCTCAATGAGCAGTTCTTC
CASSPADSLNEQFF
>NA|NA|TRBJ2-5|TRBV10-3
TGTGCCATCAGTGAATTTGGAGGTGGGGAGACCCAGTACTTC
CAISEFGGGETQYF
>TRBD1|NA|TRBJ2-7|TRBV7-6
TGTGCCAGCGCCCATTCGACAGGGACCTACGAGCAGTACTTC
CASAHSTGTYEQYF
>NA|NA|TRBJ1-1|TRBV11-1
TGTGCCAGCAGCTCCGCACGGACTACAAATCTCGGCTTT
CASSSARTTNLGF
>NA|once|TRBJ1-4|TRBV30
TGTGCCTGGAGTGTACAAACTAATGAAAAACTGTTTTTT
CAWSVQTNEKLFF
>TRBD1|NA|TRBJ1-1|TRBV27
TGTGCCAGCAGACTACAGGGGGCGCTCAGGAACACTGAAGCTTTCTTT
CASRLQGALRNTEAFF
>NA|NA|TRBJ2-7|TRBV7-2
TGTGCCAGCAGCTTAGTACGGACTTCCCGCTACGAGCAGTACTTC
CASSLVRTSRYEQYF
>TRBD1|NA|TRBJ2-7|TRBV6-6
TGTGCCAGCTGGGACAGGGATCTCTACGAGCAGTACTTC
CASWDRDLYEQYF
>TRBD1|NA|TRBJ2-4|TRBV18
TGTGCCAGCTCACCCAGACAGGGGGAGAATCTAGCCAAAAACATTCAGTACTTC
CASSPRQGENLAKNIQYF
>TRBD1|NA|TRBJ1-2|TRBV28
TGTGCCAGCAGTTTCGGCGGGACAGGGAGAATAGCTGGCTACACCTTC
CASSFGGTGRIAGYTF
>NA|NA|TRBJ1-2|TRBV5-1
TGCGCCAGCAGCTGGACAGAAACCTATGGCTACACCTTC
CASSWTETYGYTF
>NA|NA|TRBJ1-5|TRBV9
TGTGCCAGCAGCGACAAAGGAGATCAGCCCCAGCATTTT
CASSDKGDQPQHF
>NA|NA|TRBJ2-5|TRBV29-1
TGCAGCGTTGCCAGGTACCAAGAGACCCAGTACTTC
CSVARYQETQYF
>NA|NA|TRBJ2-2|TRBV5-1
TGCGCCAGCAGCTTGGAGCCCAACACCGGGGAGCTGTTTTTT
CASSLEPNTGELFF
>TRBD1|few|TRBJ1-1|TRBV4-2
TGTGCCAGCAGCCCAATATACAGGGGTGTCGACACTGAAGCTTTCTTT
CASSPIYRGVDTEAFF
>TRBD2|NA|TRBJ2-2|TRBV7-3
TGTGCCAGCAGCTTAACGGGAAGCGGGGAGGCCGGGGAGCTGTTTTTT
CASSLTGSGEAGELFF
>TRBD1|few|TRBJ1-1|TRBV2
TGTGCCAGCAGAGGGACAGGGCCCACTGAAGCTTTCTTT
CASRGTGPTEAFF
>TRBD1|NA|TRBJ1-3|TRBV6-5
TGTGCCAGCAGTAGCACCGGGACAGTGGGAAACACCATATATTTT
CASSSTGTVGNTIYF
>TRBD1|NA|TRBJ2-7|TRBV7-9
TGTGCCAGCAGCTTAGTAGGCACAGGGGCCTACGAGCAGTACTTC
CASSLVGTGAYEQYF
>NA|few|TRBJ2-7|TRBV5-4
TGTGCCAGCAGCTTGGGGCAGTACTACGAGCAGTACTTC
CASSLGQYYEQYF
>NA|NA|TRBJ2-7|TRBV5-1
TGCGCCAGCAGCTTGGCCGGGACACCTTCCTACGAGCAGTACTTC
CASSLAGTPSYEQYF
>TRBD1|few|TRBJ2-7|TRBV6-1
TGTGCCAGCAGTGAACGTCCCGGGACAGGGTGGGGAAGTGATCCTTACGAGCAGTACTTC
CASSERPGTGWGSDPYEQYF
>NA|few|TRBJ2-5|TRBV7-8
TGTGCTTCCTCCAGGGATCAAGAGACCCAGTACTTC
CASSRDQETQYF
>TRBD1|NA|TRBJ1-2|TRBV13
TGTGCCAGCAGCTTACAGGGGGTTAATGGCTACACCTTC
CASSLQGVNGYTF
>NA|NA|TRBJ2-2|TRBV6-1
TGTGCCAGCAGTAAGGGGGCCGGGGAGCTGTTTTTT
CASSKGAGELFF
>TRBD1|NA|TRBJ2-2|TRBV5-8
TGTGCCAGCAGCCTCTGGACAGGGGTGAACACCGGGGAGCTGTTTTTT
CASSLWTGVNTGELFF
>TRBD1|NA|TRBJ2-3|TRBV9
TGTGCCAGCAGCCCCTCAGACAGGGCTGACACAGATACGCAGTATTTT
CASSPSDRADTDTQYF
>NA|NA|TRBJ1-2|TRBV29-1
TGCAGCGTGCGAAATAGTCTGATGTTGTACACCTTC
CSVRNSLMLYTF
>TRBD1|NA|TRBJ1-6|TRBV6-1
TGTGCCAGCAGGACAGGGAAGGCCCTCAATTCACCCCTCCACTTT
CASRTGKALNSPLHF
>NA|NA|TRBJ1-1|TRBV20-1
TGCAGTGCTGGACAGAACACTGAAGCTTTCTTT
CSAGQNTEAFF
>NA|NA|TRBJ1-1|TRBV25-1
TGTGCCAGCAGTGAAGCGGGGACTGAAATCTCTGAAGCTTTCTTT
CASSEAGTEISEAFF
>NA|NA|TRBJ2-3|TRBV18
TGTGCCAGCTCACCAGGGATAGGACTCGCAGATACGCAGTATTTT
CASSPGIGLADTQYF
>NA|NA|TRBJ1-2|TRBV15
TGTGCCACCAGCAGACCTTGGACAGCCGCCCACTATGGCTACACCTTC
CATSRPWTAAHYGYTF
>NA|NA|TRBJ1-4|TRBV18
TGTGCCAGCTCACCACCGGCGGATGAAAAACTGTTTTTT
CASSPPADEKLFF